This TCR beta chain emerged from a study of cytomegalovirus exposure and HLA in healthy donors. In nominal health when sampled, donors likely had unrecorded immune exposures nonetheless. The PCR ran on 60 Vbeta and 13 Jbeta primers. Data came from immunoSEQ multiplex PCR; TCRdb stores just in-frame clones and leaves some out. The repertoire consists of over 90,000 clones, with around 69% occurring once and the leading ten covering 15% to 20%. This receptor was taken from an older woman in good health and CMV-seropositive. The sample taken for sequencing was PBMCs.

For the CDR3, the DNA is TGTGCCAGCAGTCGAGTATCAGGGACTAGCGGGATCTACGAGCAGTACTTC. It translates to CASSRVSGTSGIYEQYF. This chain links TRBV27 with TRBJ2-7; TRBD2 matches 13 bases. Germline V gene sequence: CDR1 MNHEY, CDR2 SMNVEV (reference sequence). Trimming at V came to 5 bases and at J to 3 bases, leaving 10 bases not matched to a gene. The CDR3 spans 17 residues.